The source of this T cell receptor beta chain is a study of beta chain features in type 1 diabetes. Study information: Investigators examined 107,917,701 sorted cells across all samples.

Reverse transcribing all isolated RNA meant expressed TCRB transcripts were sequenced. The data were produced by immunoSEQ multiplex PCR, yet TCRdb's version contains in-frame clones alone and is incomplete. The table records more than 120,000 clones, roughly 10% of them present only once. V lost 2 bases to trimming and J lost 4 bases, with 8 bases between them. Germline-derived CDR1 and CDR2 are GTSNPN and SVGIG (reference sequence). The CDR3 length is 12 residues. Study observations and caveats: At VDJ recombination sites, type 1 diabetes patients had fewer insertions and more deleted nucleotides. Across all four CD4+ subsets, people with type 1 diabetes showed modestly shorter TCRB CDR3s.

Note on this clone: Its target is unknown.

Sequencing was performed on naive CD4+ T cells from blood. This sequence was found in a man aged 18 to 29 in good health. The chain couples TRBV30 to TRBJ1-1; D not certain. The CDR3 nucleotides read TGTGCCTGGAGTCGACTCGGCACTGAAGCTTTCTTT. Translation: CAWSRLGTEAFF.